This T cell receptor beta chain was identified in a study of long-term antiretroviral therapy in people with HIV. As for the study in general: In the earliest collections, sampling predates the 2015 immediate-ART recommendation by about a decade. Study findings and constraints: Spans of CDR3 length were tighter for HIV repertoires than for controls.

V was shortened by 3 bases and J by 5 bases, with 17 bases between the two germline ends. The CDR3 is made up of 15 amino acids. The V gene's germline CDR1 is SGHDT and CDR2 YYEEEE. As to this clone: Its target is not known.

The study used samples holding 1-10 million cryopreserved PBMC before DNA extraction. Survey-level immunoSEQ v3.0 assays were run. Clones were sequenced by immunoSEQ multiplex PCR, and TCRdb holds only the in-frame ones, with some missing. The sample has 15,000 or so clones, 90% to 95% seen once. The chain recombines TRBV5-6 with TRBJ1-2; D is perhaps TRBD1 (5 bases). The input for sequencing was unsorted PBMCs, taken 0.6 years after starting antiretroviral therapy. The receptor comes from a woman between 40 and 50 years old with HIV. CDR3 residues: CASSSTDKRLYGYTF. The CDR3 DNA sequence: TGTGCCAGCAGCTCGACGGACAAACGTTTATATGGCTACACCTTC.